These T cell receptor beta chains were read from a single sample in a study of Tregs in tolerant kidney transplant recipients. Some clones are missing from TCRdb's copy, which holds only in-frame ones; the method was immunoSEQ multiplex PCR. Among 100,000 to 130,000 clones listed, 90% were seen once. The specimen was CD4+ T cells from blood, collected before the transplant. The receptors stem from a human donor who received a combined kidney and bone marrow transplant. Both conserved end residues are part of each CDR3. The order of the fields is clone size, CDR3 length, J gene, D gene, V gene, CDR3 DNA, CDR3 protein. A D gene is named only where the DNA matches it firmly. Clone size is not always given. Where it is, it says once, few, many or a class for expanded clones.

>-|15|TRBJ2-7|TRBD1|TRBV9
TGTGCCAGCAGCGTAGAGACAGGGGTTGCCTACGAGCAGTACTTC
CASSVETGVAYEQYF
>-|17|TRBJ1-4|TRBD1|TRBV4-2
TGTGCCAGCAGCCAAGATACGTTCGGGACAGGTGGGGAAAAACTGTTTTTT
CASSQDTFGTGGEKLFF
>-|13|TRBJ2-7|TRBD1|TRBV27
TGTGCCAGCATTCGGGGACAGACCTACGAGCAGTACTTC
CASIRGQTYEQYF
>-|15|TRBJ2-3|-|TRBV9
TGTGCCAGCAGCGTAGTCTCAGTTTTGACAGATACGCAGTATTTT
CASSVVSVLTDTQYF
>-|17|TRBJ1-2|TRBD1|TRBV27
TGTGCCAGCAGTTTCTCTTCCCTTGACAGGGAGGACTATGGCTACACCTTC
CASSFSSLDREDYGYTF
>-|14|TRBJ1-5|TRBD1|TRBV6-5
TGTGCCAGCAGACACAGGGGGCAACATCAGCCCCAGCATTTT
CASRHRGQHQPQHF
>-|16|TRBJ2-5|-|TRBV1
TGCACCAGCAGCCAAGCGCAGCGGGAGCTCCAAGAGACCCAGTACTTC
CTSSQAQRELQETQYF
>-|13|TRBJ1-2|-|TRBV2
TGTGCCAGCAAAGAACCAGGCCCTCGGGGCTACACCTTC
CASKEPGPRGYTF
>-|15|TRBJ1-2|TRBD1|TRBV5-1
TGCGCCAGCAGCATGGGACAGGGGGAGTCAGATGGCTACACCTTC
CASSMGQGESDGYTF
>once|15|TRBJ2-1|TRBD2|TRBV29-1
TGCAGCGCTACTGTAGGACTAGCGTTGGGCAATGAGCAGTTCTTC
CSATVGLALGNEQFF
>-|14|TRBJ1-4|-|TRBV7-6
TGTGCCAGCAGCCCCGGAGGATCTAATGAAAAACTGTTTTTT
CASSPGGSNEKLFF
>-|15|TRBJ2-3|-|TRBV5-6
TGTGCCAGCAGCTTTCCCCGGGGTAGCACAGATACGCAGTATTTT
CASSFPRGSTDTQYF
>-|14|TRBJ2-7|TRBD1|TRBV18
TGTGCCAGCTCACCTGGACAGGGAACCTACGAGCAGTACTTC
CASSPGQGTYEQYF
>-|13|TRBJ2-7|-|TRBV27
TGTGCCAGCAGTTTATTCCGTTCTTACGAGCAGTACTTC
CASSLFRSYEQYF
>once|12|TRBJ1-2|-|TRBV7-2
TGTGCCAGCAGCTTAGTGGGGGGTGGCTACACCTTC
CASSLVGGGYTF
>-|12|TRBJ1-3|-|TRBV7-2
TGTGCCAGCAGCTTGTCCTTAAACACCATATATTTT
CASSLSLNTIYF
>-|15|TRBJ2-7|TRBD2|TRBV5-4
TGTGCCAGCAGATCGGGACTAGCGGGGCCCTACGAGCAGTACTTC
CASRSGLAGPYEQYF
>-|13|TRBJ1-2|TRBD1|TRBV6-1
TGTGCCAGCAGAGACAGGGCGGACTATGGCTACACCTTC
CASRDRADYGYTF
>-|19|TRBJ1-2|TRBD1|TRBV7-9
TGTGCCAGCAGCTTGCGCCTGGACAGGGCCACCTCAGCTAACTATGGCTACACCTTC
CASSLRLDRATSANYGYTF
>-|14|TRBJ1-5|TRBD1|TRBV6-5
TGTGCCAGCAGTACGGACAGGGGCAATCAGCCCCAGCATTTT
CASSTDRGNQPQHF
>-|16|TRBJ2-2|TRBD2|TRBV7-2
TGTGCCAGCAGCTTAGCCCTAGCGGGATACACCGGGGAGCTGTTTTTT
CASSLALAGYTGELFF
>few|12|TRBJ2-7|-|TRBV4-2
TGTGCCAGCAGCCAAGATCGGACAGTGCAGTACTTC
CASSQDRTVQYF
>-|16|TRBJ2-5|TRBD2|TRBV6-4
TGTGCCCCCGGTCGGGGGGGCCCAGAACGGGGGGAGACCCAGTACTTC
CAPGRGGPERGETQYF
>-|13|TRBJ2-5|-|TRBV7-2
TGTGCCAGCAGCTTCCAAGTCAGGGAGACCCAGTACTTC
CASSFQVRETQYF
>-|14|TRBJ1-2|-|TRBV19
TGTGCCAGTAGTATAGAGCTGGGGGCCTATGGCTACACCTTC
CASSIELGAYGYTF
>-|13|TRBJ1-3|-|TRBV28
TGTGCCAGCAGCCAGGCAACAGAGTACACCATATATTTT
CASSQATEYTIYF